A single sample is the source of the 24 T cell receptor beta chains below, sequenced in a study of CD8 T cells in ankylosing spondylitis. Their cognate antigens are unknown. The study, taken as a whole, reports: A TCR beta motif of 7 to 9 highly homologous variants seemed to mark ankylosing spondylitis blood.

A single record per CDR3 protein comes from TCRdb applying MiXCR to the 5' RACE reads. The table records roughly 440,000 distinct CDR3 sequences, 17% of them present only once. Sequencing input: blood, either unsorted or a sorted T cell fraction (not recorded which). These receptors were taken from a male donor with ankylosing spondylitis.

This clonotype was detected ten times or more. The chain carries TRBV4-1 and TRBJ2-3, with D unclear. Germline CDR1 reads MGHRA; CDR2 reads YSYEKL. Trimming took off 3 bases at V and 2 bases at J, with 15 bases between the two ends. CDR3 length: 16 amino acids. The CDR3 nucleotides read TGCGCCAGCAGCCATGGGATAGTGGGGTTCACAGATACGCAGTATTTT. Residues: CASSHGIVGFTDTQYF.

This clonotype was seen only a few times. The V and J genes are TRBV6-2 or TRBV6-3 and TRBJ1-4; D uncertain. CDR3 length: 13 residues. Per germline, CDR1 MNHEY and CDR2 SVGEGT. V lost 4 bases to trimming and J lost 8 bases, with 11 bases between them. The chain's CDR3 is CASSSRVEEKLFF. The CDR3, as DNA: TGTGCCAGCAGTTCCCGGGTAGAAGAAAAACTGTTTTTT.

This clonotype was detected only a few times. The chain uses TRBV7-2 and TRBJ2-7, with TRBD2 matching over 9 bases. V was pared by 0 bases and J by 4 bases, with 10 bases of the junction left unmatched. The CDR3 extends over 17 amino acids. The germline CDR1 and CDR2 sequences are SGHTA and FQGNSA. The CDR3 DNA sequence: TGTGCCAGCAGCTTAGCGCTGGCGGGAGGGCCTTTTTACGAGCAGTACTTC. This translates into CASSLALAGGPFYEQYF. The variable domain in full, with the rest retrieved from reference TRBV7-2 and TRBJ2-7, is GAGVSQSPSNKVTEKGKDVELRCDPISGHTALYWYRQSLGQGLEFLIYFQGNSAPDKSGLPSDRFSAERTGGSVSTLTIQRTQQEDSAVYLCASSLALAGGPFYEQYFGPGTRLTVT.

This clonotype was recorded at least ten times. The genes are TRBV7-9 and TRBJ2-7; 11 bases match TRBD1. The V and J ends lost 5 bases and 3 bases, in that order; junction bases with no gene match: 6. Looked up from germline, CDR1 is SEHNR and CDR2 is FQNEAQ (reference sequence). This CDR3 spans 15 amino acids. This CDR3 is CASSAGQGAFYEQYF. The CDR3 region has the DNA TGTGCCAGCAGCGCAGGACAGGGGGCTTTCTACGAGCAGTACTTC.

This chain joins TRBV29-1 and TRBJ2-2; TRBD2 might be the D (5 bases). CDR1 is SQVTM, CDR2 ANQGSEA, per germline. There are 12 residues in the CDR3. With 6 bases removed from V and 5 bases from J, the gap between germline ends came to 10 bases. The CDR3 DNA reads TGCAGCGTAGTCAGCGGAACCGGGGAGCTGTTTTTT. It is translated as CSVVSGTGELFF.

This chain uses TRBV20-1 with TRBJ2-5, with 7 bases aligning to TRBD2. CDR1 is DFQATT and CDR2 is SNEGSKA in the germline V gene (reference sequence). Trimming removed 3 bases from V and 1 base from J; junction bases left unmatched: 2. The CDR3 totals 13 residues. The DNA for the CDR3 is TGCAGTGCTAGTCGGGAGGTCCAAGAGACCCAGTACTTC. Translated, it gives CSASREVQETQYF.

The chain combines TRBV9 with TRBJ2-3; D is ambiguous. CDR1 SGDLS and CDR2 YYNGEE come from the germline V gene. The CDR3 sequence is 15 residues long. V gave up 4 bases and J gave up 2 bases, with 14 bases separating them. The CDR3 here is CASSRRLDLTDTQYF. The CDR3 region has the DNA TGTGCCAGCAGCCGTCGACTCGACCTCACAGATACGCAGTATTTT.

The chain uses TRBV6-1 and TRBJ1-1; TRBD1 agrees at 8 bases. CDR1 and CDR2 (germline): MNHNS, SASEGT. V was clipped by 8 bases and J by 1 base; unmatched bases: 3. CDR3 length: 13 amino acids. CDR3 region: CASEGQGNTEAFF. CDR3 DNA: TGTGCCAGCGAAGGACAGGGGAACACTGAAGCTTTCTTT.

This clonotype came up a few times. The V and J genes are TRBV4-2 and TRBJ2-1; either TRBD1 or TRBD2 may fit D (5 bases each). This CDR3 has 16 amino acids. Trimming took 0 bases from V and 0 from J, leaving 9 bases between them. CDR1 and CDR2 from the germline V gene are LGHNA and YNFKEQ. The CDR3 reads CASSQDVGTSYNEQFF. CDR3 DNA: TGTGCCAGCAGCCAAGATGTGGGGACCTCCTACAATGAGCAGTTCTTC.

This clonotype turned up a few times. V and J are TRBV7-2 and TRBJ2-7; tentatively, D is TRBD1 (5 bases). This CDR3 region has 16 residues. Germline V lookup: CDR1 SGHTA, CDR2 FQGNSA. V dropped 1 base and J dropped 0 bases, with 13 bases sitting between them. DNA of the CDR3: TGTGCCAGCAGCTTAGAGTCGACAGTGAGCTCCTACGAGCAGTACTTC. It translates to CASSLESTVSSYEQYF.

The rearrangement joins TRBV20-1 to TRBJ1-1, with 8 bases identical to TRBD1. The CDR3 runs to 16 residues. J gave up 6 bases and V 4 bases, and 16 bases lay outside the gene matches. CDR1 and CDR2 (germline): DFQATT, SNEGSKA (reference sequence). The CDR3 loop reads CSATQGAPGPVAEAFF. For the CDR3, the DNA is TGCAGTGCTACGCAGGGGGCCCCAGGGCCTGTCGCTGAAGCTTTCTTT.

The V gene is TRBV13, the J gene TRBJ2-1, with 8 bases aligning to TRBD2. The CDR3 has 17 residues. J was trimmed by 0 bases and V by 4 bases; bases with no gene match: 8. Germline V gene lookup returns CDR1 PRHDT and CDR2 FYEKMQ (reference sequence). The CDR3 spells CASSYFGLAGSYNEQFF. CDR3 sequence (DNA): TGTGCCAGCAGCTACTTCGGACTAGCCGGCTCCTACAATGAGCAGTTCTTC.

This clonotype was counted ten times or more. The chain recombines TRBV7-6 with TRBJ1-4, with TRBD1 matching over 7 bases. This CDR3 spans 16 amino acids. The trim removed 5 bases at V and 1 base at J, leaving 7 bases unmatched. CDR1 SGHVS and CDR2 FNYEAQ come from the germline V gene. This chain's CDR3 is CASSQNNRGTNEKLFF. The CDR3 DNA reads TGTGCCAGCAGCCAAAACAACAGGGGAACTAATGAAAAACTGTTTTTT.

This clonotype was counted ten times or more. The CDR3 region is CASSLQRGGNSPLHF. The CDR3 coding sequence is TGTGCCAGCAGTTTGCAGAGAGGAGGGAATTCACCCCTCCACTTT. The chain recombines TRBV12-3 or TRBV12-4 with TRBJ1-6; D remains unclear. The CDR3 runs to 15 residues. With 3 bases removed from V and 7 bases from J, the gap between germline ends came to 13 bases.

The chain is built from TRBV12-3 or TRBV12-4 and TRBJ1-3; unclear D gene. Trimming removed 2 bases from V and 1 base from J, with 9 bases in between. The CDR3 spans 15 residues. The CDR3 loop reads CASSLLYKSGNTIYF. In DNA form, the CDR3 reads TGTGCCAGCAGTTTATTGTATAAATCTGGAAACACCATATATTTT.

Here the CDR3 reads CASSYKVNEQFF. The DNA of the CDR3 is TGTGCCAGCAGTTACAAGGTCAATGAGCAGTTCTTC. The chain couples TRBV6-5 to TRBJ2-1; D call uncertain. Trimming shortened V by 2 bases and J by 6 bases, and 5 bases separated the two germline ends. Germline V gene sequence: CDR1 MNHEY, CDR2 SVGAGI. The CDR3 contains 12 residues.

This clonotype came up a few times. The chain has TRBV28 and TRBJ2-7; possible D gene TRBD2, 5 bases. The CDR3 sequence is 13 residues long. Trimming took off 5 bases at V and 8 bases at J, with 16 bases between the two ends. Germline CDR1 reads MDHEN; CDR2 reads SYDVKM. CDR3 DNA sequence: TGTGCCAGCAGTGCCTCGGGAAGGACCAAGCAGTACTTC. This codes for CASSASGRTKQYF.

This clonotype came up many times. The CDR3 nucleotides are TGTGCCAGCAGCCAAACACGGGATGGTGGGGAGCTGTTTTTT. Translation: CASSQTRDGGELFF. The chain carries TRBV7-2 and TRBJ2-2; TRBD2 might be the D (5 bases). Germline values: CDR1 SGHTA, CDR2 FQGNSA. The CDR3 length is 14 residues. V lost 5 bases and J lost 8, with 15 bases in between. The variable domain in full, completed from reference TRBV7-2 and TRBJ2-2, reads GAGVSQSPSNKVTEKGKDVELRCDPISGHTALYWYRQSLGQGLEFLIYFQGNSAPDKSGLPSDRFSAERTGGSVSTLTIQRTQQEDSAVYLCASSQTRDGGELFFGEGSRLTVL.

This clonotype has more than one count but fewer than ten. This chain joins TRBV20-1 and TRBJ2-3, with D perhaps matching TRBD1 (5 bases). The CDR3 loop spans 15 amino acids. The ends were cut back, 0 bases at V and 2 bases at J, with 12 bases in the middle. CDR1 and CDR2 (germline): DFQATT, SNEGSKA (reference sequence). CDR3 nucleotides: TGCAGTGCTAGAGAGGGGCTCCCCTCCACAGATACGCAGTATTTT. This gives the protein CSAREGLPSTDTQYF.

This clonotype occurred a few times. The V gene is TRBV5-6, the J gene TRBJ2-7, with no clear D. Per germline, CDR1 SGHDT and CDR2 YYEEEE. This CDR3 contains 15 residues. V shed 1 base and J shed 2 bases, with 13 bases lying between them. CDR3 DNA: TGTGCCAGCAGCTTGTACCACAAGAGTGCCTACGAGCAGTACTTC. This codes for CASSLYHKSAYEQYF.

In its sample, this clonotype was seen a few times. This chain joins TRBV2 and TRBJ2-2, with 12 bases aligning to TRBD1. Germline assignment: CDR1 SNHLY and CDR2 FYNNEI. The CDR3 runs 15 residues. V shed 7 bases and J 6 bases; nucleotides not matched to a gene: 6. The CDR3 DNA follows: TGTGCCAGCATCCCGGGACAGGGGGCGTCCGGGGAGCTGTTTTTT. This codes for CASIPGQGASGELFF.

The CDR3 region is CASRSPGTSGTHEQYF. Written as DNA, the CDR3 is TGCGCCAGCAGGAGCCCCGGGACTAGCGGGACCCACGAGCAGTACTTC. The chain links TRBV4-1 to TRBJ2-7, with 13 bases aligning to TRBD2. The germline V gene has CDR1 MGHRA and CDR2 YSYEKL. The CDR3 has 16 amino acids. After removal of 6 bases from V and 5 bases from J, the junction contained 10 bases not matched to a gene.

This clonotype appeared a few times. The V gene is TRBV15, the J gene TRBJ1-6, with TRBD1 matching over 8 bases. This CDR3 is 15 amino acids long. Unmatched junction bases numbered 2, after V lost 2 bases and J lost 5 bases. CDR1 is LNHNV, CDR2 YYDKDF, per germline (reference sequence). CDR3 sequence: CATSRKGQDNSPLHF. The CDR3 DNA reads TGTGCCACCAGCAGAAAGGGACAGGATAATTCACCCCTCCACTTT.

The J gene is TRBJ1-1, the V gene TRBV6-5, with 7 nucleotides matching TRBD1. There are 18 residues in the CDR3. Germline V gives CDR1 MNHEY, CDR2 SVGAGI. The junction had 14 bases not matched to a gene; V was cut back by 0 bases and J by 4 bases. The CDR3 DNA reads as TGTGCCAGCAGTTACTCTGGAAAGGACAGGTGGCATGCCACTGAAGCTTTCTTT. Amino acids: CASSYSGKDRWHATEAFF.